The present T cell receptor beta chain was sequenced within a study of response to subunit inactivated influenza vaccine. From the RT-PCR reads, TCRdb called clonotypes with MiXCR, one entry per CDR3 protein. The table records a few hundred thousand distinct CDR3 sequences, approximately 10% of them present only once. The V and J ends lost 4 bases and 8 bases respectively, with 20 bases between them. The germline gives CDR1 LNHDA, CDR2 SQIVND (reference sequence). The CDR3 is made up of 16 amino acids. This sample was also put to use in a study of T cells expressing NK-cell markers. In that study: It was by 5'RACE template switching with UMIs that TCR beta cDNA was made. Sorted CD3+CD56-NKG2C+, CD3+CD56+NKG2C+ and CD3+CD56+NKG2C- T cells supplied the TCR beta repertoires. The study found these clonotypes also leading the CD3+CD56-NKG2C+ fraction in several donors. Whether expanded NKG2C+ T cell clones recognized HCMV stayed uncertain.

The sequence was collected from a man aged 50 or older who received an inactivated influenza vaccine. The source was PBMCs from blood, collected on the day of vaccination. V usage is TRBV19 and J usage is TRBJ1-4; D is unclear. CDR3 nucleotide sequence: TGTGCCAGTAGTACCCTTCGGACTGCCCAACGGGAAAAACTGTTTTTT. This translates into CASSTLRTAQREKLFF.